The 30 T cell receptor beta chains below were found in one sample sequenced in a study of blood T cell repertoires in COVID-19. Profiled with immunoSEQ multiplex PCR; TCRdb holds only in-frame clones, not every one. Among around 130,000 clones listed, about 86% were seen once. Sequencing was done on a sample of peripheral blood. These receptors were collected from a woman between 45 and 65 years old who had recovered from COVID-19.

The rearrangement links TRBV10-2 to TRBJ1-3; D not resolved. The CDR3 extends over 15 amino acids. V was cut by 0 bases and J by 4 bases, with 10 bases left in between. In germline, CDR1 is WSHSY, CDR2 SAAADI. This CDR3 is CASSESWAGGNTIYF. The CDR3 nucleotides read TGCGCCAGCAGTGAGTCGTGGGCAGGAGGAAACACCATATATTTT.

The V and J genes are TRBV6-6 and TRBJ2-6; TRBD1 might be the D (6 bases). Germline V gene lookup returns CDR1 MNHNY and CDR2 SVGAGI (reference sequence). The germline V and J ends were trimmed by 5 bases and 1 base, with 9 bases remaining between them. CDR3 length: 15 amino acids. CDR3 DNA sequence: TGTGCCAGCAGTCTTACAGGGTCTGGGGCCAACGTCCTGACTTTC. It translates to CASSLTGSGANVLTF.

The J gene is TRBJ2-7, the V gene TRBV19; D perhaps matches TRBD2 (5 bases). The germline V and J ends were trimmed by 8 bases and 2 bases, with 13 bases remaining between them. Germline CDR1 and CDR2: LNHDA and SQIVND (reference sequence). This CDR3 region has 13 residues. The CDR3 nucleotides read TGTGCCAGTCGCCGACTGGGAGCCTACGAGCAGTACTTC. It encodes CASRRLGAYEQYF.

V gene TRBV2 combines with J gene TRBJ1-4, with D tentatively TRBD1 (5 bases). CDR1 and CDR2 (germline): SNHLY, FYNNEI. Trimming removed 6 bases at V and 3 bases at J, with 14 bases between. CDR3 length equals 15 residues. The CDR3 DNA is TGTGCCAGCAGCCCTTTGACAGCAGCTAATGAAAAACTGTTTTTT. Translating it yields CASSPLTAANEKLFF.

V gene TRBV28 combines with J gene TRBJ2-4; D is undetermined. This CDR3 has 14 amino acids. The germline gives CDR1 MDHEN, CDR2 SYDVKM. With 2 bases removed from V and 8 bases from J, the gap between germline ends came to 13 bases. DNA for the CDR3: TGTGCCAGCAGTTTAAGCGCTCCGTGGGACATTCAGTACTTC. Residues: CASSLSAPWDIQYF. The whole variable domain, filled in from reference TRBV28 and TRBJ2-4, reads DVKVTQSSRYLVKRTGEKVFLECVQDMDHENMFWYRQDPGLGLRLIYFSYDVKMKEKGDIPEGYSVSREKKERFSLILESASTNQTSMYLCASSLSAPWDIQYFGAGTRLSVL.

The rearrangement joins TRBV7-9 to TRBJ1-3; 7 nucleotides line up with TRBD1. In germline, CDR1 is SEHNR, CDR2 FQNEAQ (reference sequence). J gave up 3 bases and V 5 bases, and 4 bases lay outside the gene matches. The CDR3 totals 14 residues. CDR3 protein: CASSVGTVGNTIYF. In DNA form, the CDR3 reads TGTGCCAGCAGCGTAGGGACAGTTGGAAACACCATATATTTT.

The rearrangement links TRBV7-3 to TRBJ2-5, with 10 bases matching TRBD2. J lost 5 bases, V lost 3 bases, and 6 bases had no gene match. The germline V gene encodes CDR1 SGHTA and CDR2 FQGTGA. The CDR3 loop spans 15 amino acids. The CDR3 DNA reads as TGTGCCAGCAGCTTGGAACTAGCGGGAATTGAGACCCAGTACTTC. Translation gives CASSLELAGIETQYF.

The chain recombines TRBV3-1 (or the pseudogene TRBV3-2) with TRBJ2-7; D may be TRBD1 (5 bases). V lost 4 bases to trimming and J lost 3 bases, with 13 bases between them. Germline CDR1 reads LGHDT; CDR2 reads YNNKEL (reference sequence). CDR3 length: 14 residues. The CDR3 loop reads CASSPTGINYEQYF. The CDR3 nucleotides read TGTGCCAGCAGCCCCACAGGTATAAACTACGAGCAGTACTTC.

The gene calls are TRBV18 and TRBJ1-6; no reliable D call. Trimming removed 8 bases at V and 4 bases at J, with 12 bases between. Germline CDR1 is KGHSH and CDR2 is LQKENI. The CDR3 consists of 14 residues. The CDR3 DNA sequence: TGTGCCAGCGCGGAGGGTCCTTATAATTCACCCCTCCACTTT. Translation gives CASAEGPYNSPLHF.

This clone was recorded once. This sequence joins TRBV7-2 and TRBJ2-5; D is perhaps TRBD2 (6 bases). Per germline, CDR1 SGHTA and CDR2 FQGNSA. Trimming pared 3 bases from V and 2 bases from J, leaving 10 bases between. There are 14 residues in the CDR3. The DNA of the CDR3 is TGTGCCAGCAGCTTCGCCGGGGGTCAAGAGACCCAGTACTTC. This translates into CASSFAGGQETQYF.

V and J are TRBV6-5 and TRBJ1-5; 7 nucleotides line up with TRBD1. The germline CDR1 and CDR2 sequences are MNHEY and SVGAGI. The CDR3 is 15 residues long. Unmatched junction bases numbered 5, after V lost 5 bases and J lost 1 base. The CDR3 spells CASSRIQGSNQPQHF. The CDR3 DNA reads TGTGCCAGCAGTAGAATACAGGGGAGCAATCAGCCCCAGCATTTT.

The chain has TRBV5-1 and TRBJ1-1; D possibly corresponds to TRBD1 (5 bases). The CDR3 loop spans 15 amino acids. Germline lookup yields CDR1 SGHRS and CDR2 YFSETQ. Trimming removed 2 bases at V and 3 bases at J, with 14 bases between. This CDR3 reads CASSLAIGADTEAFF. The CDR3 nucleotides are TGCGCCAGCAGCTTAGCGATTGGGGCGGACACTGAAGCTTTCTTT.

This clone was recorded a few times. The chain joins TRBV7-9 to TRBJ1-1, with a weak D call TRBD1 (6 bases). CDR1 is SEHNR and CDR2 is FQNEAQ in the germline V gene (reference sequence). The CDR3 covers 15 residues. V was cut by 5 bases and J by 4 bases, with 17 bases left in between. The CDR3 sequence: CASSPPGRGSTEAFF. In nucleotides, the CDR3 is TGTGCCAGCAGCCCCCCAGGGAGGGGGAGCACTGAAGCTTTCTTT.

The CDR3 region has the DNA TGCGCCAGCAGCTACAGTAGCGGTTATGAGCAGTTCTTC. This encodes CASSYSSGYEQFF. The V and J genes are TRBV5-1 and TRBJ2-1; D is perhaps TRBD2 (6 bases). The CDR3 runs 13 residues. Germline V gene lookup returns CDR1 SGHRS and CDR2 YFSETQ. V lost 3 bases and J lost 8, with 12 bases in between.

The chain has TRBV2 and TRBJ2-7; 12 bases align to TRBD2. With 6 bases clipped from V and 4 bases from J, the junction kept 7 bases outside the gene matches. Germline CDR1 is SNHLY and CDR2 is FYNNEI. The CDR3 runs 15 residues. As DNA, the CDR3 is TGTGCCAGCAGAGAGACTAGCGGGAGAAGGTACGAGCAGTACTTC. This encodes CASRETSGRRYEQYF. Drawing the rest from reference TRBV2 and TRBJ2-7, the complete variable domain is EPEVTQTPSHQVTQMGQEVILRCVPISNHLYFYWYRQILGQKVEFLVSFYNNEISEKSEIFDDQFSVERPDGSNFTLKIRSTKLEDSAMYFCASRETSGRRYEQYFGPGTRLTVT.

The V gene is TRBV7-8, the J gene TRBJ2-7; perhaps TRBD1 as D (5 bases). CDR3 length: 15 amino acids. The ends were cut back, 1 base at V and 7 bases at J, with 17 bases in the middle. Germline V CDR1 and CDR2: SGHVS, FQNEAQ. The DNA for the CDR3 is TGTGCCAGCAGCTTAGATTCCAGGGCCTACGAAGAGCAGTACTTC. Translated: CASSLDSRAYEEQYF.

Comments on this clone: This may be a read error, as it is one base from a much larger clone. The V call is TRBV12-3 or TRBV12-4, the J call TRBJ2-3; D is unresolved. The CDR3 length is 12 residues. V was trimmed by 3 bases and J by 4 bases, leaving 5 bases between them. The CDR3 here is CASSFGADTQYF. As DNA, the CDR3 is TGTGCCAGCAGTTTCGGAGCAGATACGCAGTATTTT.

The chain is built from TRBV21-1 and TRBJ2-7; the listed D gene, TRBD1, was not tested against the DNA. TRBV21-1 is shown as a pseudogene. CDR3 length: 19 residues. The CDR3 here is CASSKRPDRGFPSSYEQYF. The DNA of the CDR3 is TGTGCCAGCAGCAAAAGGCCGGACAGGGGTTTTCCCTCTTCCTACGAGCAGTACTTC.

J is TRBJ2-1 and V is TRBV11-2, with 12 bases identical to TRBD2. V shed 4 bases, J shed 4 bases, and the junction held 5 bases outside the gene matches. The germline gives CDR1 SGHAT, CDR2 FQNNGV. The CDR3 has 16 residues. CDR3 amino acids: CASSSRLAGVYNEQFF. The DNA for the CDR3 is TGTGCCAGCAGCTCCCGACTAGCGGGGGTTTACAATGAGCAGTTCTTC. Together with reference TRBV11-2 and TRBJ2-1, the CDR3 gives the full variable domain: EAGVAQSPRYKIIEKRQSVAFWCNPISGHATLYWYQQILGQGPKLLIQFQNNGVVDDSQLPKDRFSAERLKGVDSTLKIQPAKLEDSAVYLCASSSRLAGVYNEQFFGPGTRLTVL.

The CDR3 loop is CASSSKRSGYNEQFF. In nucleotides, the CDR3 is TGTGCCAGCAGCTCCAAGCGGAGCGGGTACAATGAGCAGTTCTTC. V is TRBV11-3 and J is TRBJ2-1, with D possibly TRBD2 on 6 matching bases. V gave up 4 bases and J gave up 4 bases, with 14 bases separating them. CDR3 size: 15 residues. Germline CDR1 is SGHNT and CDR2 is YENEEA. Based on the CDR3 plus reference TRBV11-3 and TRBJ2-1, the full variable domain is EAGVVQSPRYKIIEKKQPVAFWCNPISGHNTLYWYLQNLGQGPELLIRYENEEAVDDSQLPKDRFSAERLKGVDSTLKIQPAELGDSAVYLCASSSKRSGYNEQFFGPGTRLTVL.

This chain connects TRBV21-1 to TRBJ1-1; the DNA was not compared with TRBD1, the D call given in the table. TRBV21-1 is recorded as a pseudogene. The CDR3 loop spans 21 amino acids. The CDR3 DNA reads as TGTGCCAGCAGCAATAGGGGTTTGAGAGGAAAGGAGCCCCATATGAACACTGAAGCTTTCTTT. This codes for CASSNRGLRGKEPHMNTEAFF.

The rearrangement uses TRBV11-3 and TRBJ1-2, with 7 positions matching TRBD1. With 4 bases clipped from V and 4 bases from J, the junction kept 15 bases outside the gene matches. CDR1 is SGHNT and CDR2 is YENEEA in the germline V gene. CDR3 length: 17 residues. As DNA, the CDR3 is TGTGCCAGCAGCTCCCCTACGGGGCAGGGGGATTTCTATGGCTACACCTTC. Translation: CASSSPTGQGDFYGYTF.

As DNA, the CDR3 is TGTGCCAGCCATTGGGGGACTTCAAGCACTGGGGCCAACGTCCTGACTTTC. Encoded protein: CASHWGTSSTGANVLTF. The chain is built from TRBV2 and TRBJ2-6; a possible D gene is TRBD2 (6 bases). In germline, CDR1 is SNHLY, CDR2 FYNNEI. CDR3 length: 17 amino acids. V was pared by 8 bases and J by 2 bases, with 19 bases between.

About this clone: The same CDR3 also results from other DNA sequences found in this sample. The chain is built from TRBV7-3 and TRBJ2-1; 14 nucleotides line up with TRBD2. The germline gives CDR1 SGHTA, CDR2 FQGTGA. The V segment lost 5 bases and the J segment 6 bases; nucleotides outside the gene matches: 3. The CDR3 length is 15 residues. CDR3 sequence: CASSLGLAGGNEQFF. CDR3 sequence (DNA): TGTGCCAGCAGCCTAGGACTAGCGGGAGGCAATGAGCAGTTCTTC. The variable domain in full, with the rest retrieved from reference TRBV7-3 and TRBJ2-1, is GAGVSQTPSNKVTEKGKYVELRCDPISGHTALYWYRQSLGQGPEFLIYFQGTGAADDSGLPNDRFFAVRPEGSVSTLKIQRTERGDSAVYLCASSLGLAGGNEQFFGPGTRLTVL.

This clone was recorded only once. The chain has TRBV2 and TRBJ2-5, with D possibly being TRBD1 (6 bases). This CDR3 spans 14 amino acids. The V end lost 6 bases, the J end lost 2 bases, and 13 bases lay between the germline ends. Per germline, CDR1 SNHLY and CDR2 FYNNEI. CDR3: CASRYLRGQETQYF. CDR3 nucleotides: TGTGCCAGCAGATACCTTAGGGGGCAAGAGACCCAGTACTTC.

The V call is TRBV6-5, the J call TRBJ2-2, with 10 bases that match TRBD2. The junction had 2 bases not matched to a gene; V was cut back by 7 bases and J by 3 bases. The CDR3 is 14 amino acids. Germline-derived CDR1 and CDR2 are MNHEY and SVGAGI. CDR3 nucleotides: TGTGCCAGCAACCTAGCGGGGGACACCGGGGAGCTGTTTTTT. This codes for CASNLAGDTGELFF.

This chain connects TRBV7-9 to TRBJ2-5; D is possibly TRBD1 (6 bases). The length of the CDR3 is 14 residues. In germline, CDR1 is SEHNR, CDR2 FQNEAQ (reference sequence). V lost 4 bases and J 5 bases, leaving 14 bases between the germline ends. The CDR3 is CASSSSRGSETQYF. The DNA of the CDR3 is TGTGCCAGCAGCTCTAGCAGGGGTAGCGAGACCCAGTACTTC.

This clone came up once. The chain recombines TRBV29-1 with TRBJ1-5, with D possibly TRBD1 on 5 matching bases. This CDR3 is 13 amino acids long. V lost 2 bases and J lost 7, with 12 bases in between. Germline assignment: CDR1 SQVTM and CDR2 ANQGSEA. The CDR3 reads CSVERGAGQPQHF. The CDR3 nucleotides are TGCAGCGTTGAAAGGGGAGCGGGCCAGCCCCAGCATTTT.

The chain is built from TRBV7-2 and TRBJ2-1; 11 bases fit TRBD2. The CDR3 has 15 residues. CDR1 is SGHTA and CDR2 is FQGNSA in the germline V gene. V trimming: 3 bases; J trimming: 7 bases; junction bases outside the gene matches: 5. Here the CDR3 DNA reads TGTGCCAGCAGCTTGACTAGCGGGGTTAGGAATGAGCAGTTCTTC. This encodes CASSLTSGVRNEQFF.

The CDR3 spells CASSYRGPYNEQFF. DNA for the CDR3: TGTGCCAGCAGCTACAGGGGGCCCTACAATGAGCAGTTCTTC. This rearrangement joins TRBV5-4 to TRBJ2-1; 9 bases fit TRBD1. With 3 bases clipped from V and 2 bases from J, the junction kept 0 bases outside the gene matches. This CDR3 comprises 14 residues. Germline lookup yields CDR1 SGHNT and CDR2 YYREEE (reference sequence).